The next 11 T cell receptor beta chains were all read from a single sample in a study of PD-1 blockade in mismatch repair-deficient tumors. The antigens these receptors bind are not known. Time point indicated: approximately 9-day in vitro stimulation with candidate neoantigen peptide 6. Generated by immunoSEQ multiplex PCR, the TCRdb table keeps only in-frame clones and is missing some. Of about 14,000 clones listed, around 86% are singletons. Source: cells cultured in vitro, taken from a patient treated with pembrolizumab. These receptors all stem from an adult with mismatch repair-deficient cancer.

The chain recombines TRBV2 with TRBJ2-5; the D is unclear. The CDR3 is 14 residues long. CDR1 is SNHLY and CDR2 is FYNNEI in the germline V gene. The V and J ends lost 2 bases and 0 bases respectively, with 7 bases between them. The CDR3 DNA is TGTGCCAGCAGTGAAAGGGCGTACCAAGAGACCCAGTACTTC. Its translation is CASSERAYQETQYF. Filled out from reference TRBV2 and TRBJ2-5, the complete variable domain reads EPEVTQTPSHQVTQMGQEVILRCVPISNHLYFYWYRQILGQKVEFLVSFYNNEISEKSEIFDDQFSVERPDGSNFTLKIRSTKLEDSAMYFCASSERAYQETQYFGPGTRLLVL.

The chain combines TRBV29-1 with TRBJ2-1; 11 positions agree with TRBD2. The CDR3 contains 15 residues. Germline lookup yields CDR1 SQVTM and CDR2 ANQGSEA. The CDR3 nucleotides are TGCAGTCTTAGAGTAGCGGGAGGGCAGTTCGATGAGCAGTTCTTC. Its protein product is CSLRVAGGQFDEQFF.

V is TRBV20-1 and J is TRBJ2-3, with D unclear. With 7 bases removed from V and 0 bases from J, the gap between germline ends came to 5 bases. CDR3 length: 11 residues. Looked up from germline, CDR1 is DFQATT and CDR2 is SNEGSKA (reference sequence). The CDR3 bases are TGCAGTGGGTTCAGCACAGATACGCAGTATTTT. Protein: CSGFSTDTQYF.

This chain joins TRBV1 and TRBJ1-4; the D call TRBD1 from the table was never checked on the DNA. TRBV1 is given as a pseudogene. This CDR3 has 14 amino acids. For the CDR3, the DNA is TGCACCAGCAGCCCAGACAGGGGTCGAGAAAAACTGTTTTTT. This codes for CTSSPDRGREKLFF.

In this sample, this clone turned up once. V is TRBV4-1 and J is TRBJ2-6; possibly TRBD2 for D (6 bases). V lost 4 bases to trimming and J lost 3 bases, with 10 bases between them. CDR3 length: 15 residues. Germline CDR1 reads MGHRA; CDR2 reads YSYEKL. CDR3 nucleotides: TGCGCCAGCAGCCGGCTCGGGGGTGGGGCCAACGTCCTGACTTTC. The encoded protein is CASSRLGGGANVLTF.

The chain has TRBV28 and TRBJ2-7; 15 bases are a match to TRBD2. The germline V gene encodes CDR1 MDHEN and CDR2 SYDVKM. This CDR3 region has 16 residues. V lost 5 bases and J lost 4; bases outside the gene matches: 6. CDR3 loop: CASSRSGTSGRYEQYF. Written as DNA, the CDR3 is TGTGCCAGCAGTCGTTCCGGGACTAGCGGGAGGTACGAGCAGTACTTC. The full variable domain, completed using reference TRBV28 and TRBJ2-7, is DVKVTQSSRYLVKRTGEKVFLECVQDMDHENMFWYRQDPGLGLRLIYFSYDVKMKEKGDIPEGYSVSREKKERFSLILESASTNQTSMYLCASSRSGTSGRYEQYFGPGTRLTVT.

In this sample, this clone turned up a few times. V usage is TRBV5-1 and J usage is TRBJ1-1; possibly TRBD1 for D (6 bases). CDR3 length: 14 amino acids. V shed 4 bases and J shed 8 bases, with 18 bases lying between them. Looked up from germline, CDR1 is SGHRS and CDR2 is YFSETQ. CDR3: CASSAGSGDLEAFF. The CDR3 DNA follows: TGCGCCAGCAGCGCAGGATCAGGGGATCTAGAAGCTTTCTTT.

The rearrangement links TRBV6-1 to TRBJ2-7; weak D call: TRBD2 (5 bases). The germline gives CDR1 MNHNS, CDR2 SASEGT. V lost 4 bases and J 0 bases, leaving 13 bases between the germline ends. This CDR3 is 15 amino acids long. The CDR3 here is CASSAYKGSSYEQYF. The CDR3 nucleotides read TGTGCCAGCAGTGCCTACAAAGGGAGCTCCTACGAGCAGTACTTC.

The CDR3 nucleotides read TGTGCCAGCAGCTCCTTCTTGGGGGAAAAACTGTTTTTT. The encoded protein is CASSSFLGEKLFF. The rearrangement joins TRBV7-3 to TRBJ1-4; no clear D gene. The CDR3 runs to 13 residues. CDR1 and CDR2 from the germline V gene are SGHTA and FQGTGA. V lost 4 bases and J 8 bases, leaving 11 bases between the germline ends. Full variable domain (remainder filled in from reference TRBV7-3 and TRBJ1-4): GAGVSQTPSNKVTEKGKYVELRCDPISGHTALYWYRQSLGQGPEFLIYFQGTGAADDSGLPNDRFFAVRPEGSVSTLKIQRTERGDSAVYLCASSSFLGEKLFFGSGTQLSVL.

The CDR3 spells CASSLSGALVRNYGYTF. The CDR3 nucleotides are TGTGCCAGCAGTTTATCAGGGGCTTTGGTGCGGAACTATGGCTACACCTTC. The chain carries TRBV27 and TRBJ1-2; D is possibly TRBD1 (5 bases). This CDR3 contains 17 residues. Looked up from germline, CDR1 is MNHEY and CDR2 is SMNVEV (reference sequence). Trimming shortened V by 0 bases and J by 2 bases, and 16 bases separated the two germline ends.

This chain connects TRBV10-3 to TRBJ2-5; 10 nucleotides align to TRBD2. The germline gives CDR1 ENHRY, CDR2 SYGVKD. This CDR3 region has 17 residues. The V segment lost 3 bases and the J segment 2 bases; nucleotides outside the gene matches: 9. The DNA for the CDR3 is TGTGCCATCAGTGATCTTGTGACTAGCGGGCGTCAAGAGACCCAGTACTTC. Translating gives CAISDLVTSGRQETQYF.